This is a list of T cell receptor beta chains from one sample in a study of T cells in Graves' hyperthyroidism and ophthalmopathy. TCRdb redid the calling of the multiplex PCR reads with MiXCR, one entry per CDR3 protein. Here the sample spans hundreds of thousands of distinct CDR3 sequences, 12% to 15% being singletons. The sample was blood. The receptors stem from a woman younger than 35 with Graves' hyperthyroidism. Both conserved end residues are part of each CDR3. The D gene is left open where the match is weak. Clone sizes are given selectively: once, few, many, or a class where the clone is expanded.

j_gene	d_gene	abundance	v_gene	CDR3nt	CDR3aa
TRBJ2-3	-	-	TRBV6-2/TRBV6-3	TGTGCCAGCAGTTACGGTCCAGATACGCAGTATTTT	CASSYGPDTQYF
TRBJ1-2	-	-	TRBV27	TGTGCCAGCAGTTTCTCGGCAGGCTATGGCTACACCTTC	CASSFSAGYGYTF
TRBJ2-5	-	many	TRBV11-2	TGTGCCAGCAGCTTAGAAGTGGGGGAGACCCAGTACTTC	CASSLEVGETQYF
TRBJ2-7	-	many	TRBV10-3	TGTGCCATCAGCGAACCCGCGGAGTTCTACGAGCAGTACTTC	CAISEPAEFYEQYF
TRBJ1-1	TRBD1	-	TRBV5-1	TGCGCCAGCAGCTGGACAGGGGGCATGAACACTGAAGCTTTCTTT	CASSWTGGMNTEAFF
TRBJ2-1	-	-	TRBV19	TGTGCCAGTAAGGGCGGGACCGCCTACAATGAGCAGTTCTTC	CASKGGTAYNEQFF
TRBJ2-2	-	few	TRBV19	TGTGCCAGTAGTTGGAGGGCCTCCGGGGAGCTGTTTTTT	CASSWRASGELFF
TRBJ2-1	-	few	TRBV7-3	TGTGCCAGCAGCTTAAGGGGGGGGGGGCAGGGACGGAATGAGCAGTTCTTC	CASSLRGGGQGRNEQFF
TRBJ1-2	-	few	TRBV30	TGTGCCTGCTCGCTCCAGGGGCCACAGGGCTACACCTTC	CACSLQGPQGYTF
TRBJ2-5	-	few	TRBV5-4	TGTGCCAGCAGCTTGAGCACGGGACTTGGGGAGACCCAGTACTTC	CASSLSTGLGETQYF
TRBJ2-1	TRBD2	many	TRBV7-2	TGTGCCAGCAGAAAGGGGACTAGCGGAGCCTACAATGAGCAGTTCTTC	CASRKGTSGAYNEQFF
TRBJ2-3	-	-	TRBV18	TGTGCCAGCTCCCAAACGGACCCCCGCTCTAGCACAGATACGCAGTATTTT	CASSQTDPRSSTDTQYF
TRBJ2-2	-	-	TRBV29-1	TGCAACGTTGATCTCGGGGGTGGCGGGATCATCCCGAACACCGGGGAGCTGTTTTTT	CNVDLGGGGIIPNTGELFF
TRBJ2-2	TRBD2	few	TRBV7-3	TGTGCCAGCAGCTTAAAGTCCTCTAGCGGGAGACCCACCGGGGAGCTGTTTTTT	CASSLKSSSGRPTGELFF
TRBJ2-7	-	-	TRBV13	TGTGCCAGCAGCTCGGGACATGTTTCCTACGAGCAGTACTTC	CASSSGHVSYEQYF
TRBJ1-1	-	-	TRBV29-1	TGCAGCGTTGCGGGAGGGGAAGGCACTGAAGCTTTCTTT	CSVAGGEGTEAFF
TRBJ2-7	TRBD2	many	TRBV6-2/TRBV6-3	TGTGCCAGCAGTTCTAGCGGGAGGGTCCCCTACGAGCAGTACTTC	CASSSSGRVPYEQYF
TRBJ1-4	-	-	TRBV7-2	TGTGCCAGCAGCTTTTTTAGGAATGAAAAACTGTTTTTT	CASSFFRNEKLFF
TRBJ2-1	TRBD2	many	TRBV9	TGTGCCAGCACCGATAGACTAGCGGGAGTACTCAATGAGCAGTTCTTC	CASTDRLAGVLNEQFF
TRBJ2-1	TRBD2	many	TRBV27	TGTGCCAGCAGTAGAACCGGGACTAGCGGGAGGGCAAATGAGCAGTTCTTC	CASSRTGTSGRANEQFF
TRBJ2-7	TRBD2	many	TRBV12-3/TRBV12-4	TGTGCCAGTAGAGGGGCGGGAGTTATGGGGCAGTACTTC	CASRGAGVMGQYF
TRBJ1-1	-	many	TRBV28	TGTGCCAGCAGTTTATGCACAGCTCTTCACTACCGGGAGACTGAAGCTTTCTTT	CASSLCTALHYRETEAFF
TRBJ2-1	-	-	TRBV7-9	TGTGCCAGCAGCTCGAAGACGGGCGAGGGACCCTACAATGAGCAGTTCTTC	CASSSKTGEGPYNEQFF
TRBJ1-1	-	many	TRBV19	TGTGCCAGTAGTCGTGGGGGGGACCGGCACACTGAAGCTTTCTTT	CASSRGGDRHTEAFF
TRBJ1-1	-	many	TRBV6-1	TGTGCCAGCAGTGAAAAGAAGGGATTTGGGTTGAACACTGAAGCTTTCTTT	CASSEKKGFGLNTEAFF
TRBJ1-3	-	many	TRBV27	TGTGCCAGCAGTCCGCGGCGGGGGATTTCTGGAAACACCATATATTTT	CASSPRRGISGNTIYF
TRBJ2-7	TRBD1	few	TRBV4-3	TGCGCCAGCAGCCAAAGGGGACAGGCCTACGAGCAGTACTTC	CASSQRGQAYEQYF
TRBJ2-1	-	many	TRBV20-1	TGCAGTGTCCCCCGAGGGTATGAGCAGTTCTTC	CSVPRGYEQFF
TRBJ1-5	-	few	TRBV27	TGTGCCAGCTCAGTTTTTGGTGGTGGTGGGAGCAATCAGCCCCAGCATTTT	CASSVFGGGGSNQPQHF
TRBJ2-7	TRBD2	few	TRBV6-2/TRBV6-3	TGTGCCAGCAGTTACAATTCTCAGCGGGAGAGATACGAGCAGTACTTC	CASSYNSQRERYEQYF
TRBJ2-2	-	once	TRBV19	TGTGCCAGTAGTACCGGAGCCGGGGTAGGGGAGCTGTTTTTT	CASSTGAGVGELFF
TRBJ2-2	-	few	TRBV10-3	TGTGCCATCAGTGAGTCATGGGACACCGGGGAGCTGTTTTTT	CAISESWDTGELFF
TRBJ2-2	-	many	TRBV3-1	TGTGCCAGCAGCCCCATTACGAAGGGGGCGAACACCGGGGAGCTGTTTTTT	CASSPITKGANTGELFF
TRBJ1-5	TRBD1	many	TRBV6-1	TGTGCCAGCGCCTCCGGGACAGGGATAAGCAATCAGCCCCAGCATTTT	CASASGTGISNQPQHF
TRBJ2-1	TRBD2	-	TRBV6-2/TRBV6-3	TGTGCCAGCAGTTACAGACTAGCGGGAACCTCCTACAATGAGCAGTTCTTC	CASSYRLAGTSYNEQFF
TRBJ2-1	-	many	TRBV7-2	TGTGCCTCCGGAGGGTACGGGGATGAGCAGTTCTTC	CASGGYGDEQFF
TRBJ2-7	-	few	TRBV7-9	TGTGCCAGCAGCCCCCATTCGGATAGCGTCTACGAGCAGTACTTC	CASSPHSDSVYEQYF
TRBJ2-2	TRBD2	few	TRBV30	TGTGCCTGGAGTCCCGCCCGGACTAGCGGATACACCGGGGAGCTGTTTTTT	CAWSPARTSGYTGELFF
TRBJ2-7	-	-	TRBV7-2	TGTGCCAGCAGCTTAGCTGGCGGGACCGAGCAGTACTTC	CASSLAGGTEQYF
TRBJ1-5	-	few	TRBV2	TGTGCCAGCAGTGAGGGTCAGGGATGGGGACAGCCCCAGCATTTT	CASSEGQGWGQPQHF
TRBJ2-3	TRBD2	many	TRBV12-3/TRBV12-4	TGTGCCAGCAGTTTCGGCGGGAGGAAGGATGATACGCAGTATTTT	CASSFGGRKDDTQYF